This T cell receptor beta chain is from a study of blood T cell repertoires in COVID-19. The CDR3 covers 16 residues. V gave up 1 base and J gave up 4 bases; unmatched junction bases: 6. Germline V gene sequence: CDR1 SGHRS, CDR2 YFSETQ. Profiling relied on immunoSEQ multiplex PCR, and the TCRdb table lists in-frame clones only, not all of them. Here the sample spans 130,000 to 150,000 clones, over 70% being singletons. The chain recombines TRBV5-1 with TRBJ2-5; 11 positions agree with TRBD2. The receptor comes from a woman between 55 and 75 years old with acute or convalescent COVID-19. The specimen sequenced was peripheral blood. The CDR3 sequence is CASSLRGLAGGETQYF. As DNA, the CDR3 is TGCGCCAGCAGCTTGCGGGGGCTAGCGGGAGGAGAGACCCAGTACTTC.